The entry that follows covers one T cell receptor beta chain sequence. Antigen: not known. This sample was taken from a study of T cells after yellow fever vaccination. Study outcomes and limitations: Weaker overall was a secondary response that nonetheless peaked faster, on day 5 versus 15.

TCRdb passed the 5' RACE reads through MiXCR, listing each CDR3 protein once. The sample includes approximately 300,000 distinct CDR3 sequences, about 10% of them seen just once. The receptor comes from a man younger than 30 who received the YFV17D yellow fever vaccine. The input for sequencing was CD4+ T cells sorted from PBMCs, taken 45 days after the yellow fever booster vaccination.

CDR3 DNA sequence: TGTGCCAGCAGCTTCGCTATTGGGGACACCGGGGAGCTGTTTTTT. As protein: CASSFAIGDTGELFF. The chain employs TRBV7-2 and TRBJ2-2; D ambiguous. The CDR3 spans 15 residues. With 3 bases removed from V and 3 bases from J, the gap between germline ends came to 11 bases. Germline V gene sequence: CDR1 SGHTA, CDR2 FQGNSA.